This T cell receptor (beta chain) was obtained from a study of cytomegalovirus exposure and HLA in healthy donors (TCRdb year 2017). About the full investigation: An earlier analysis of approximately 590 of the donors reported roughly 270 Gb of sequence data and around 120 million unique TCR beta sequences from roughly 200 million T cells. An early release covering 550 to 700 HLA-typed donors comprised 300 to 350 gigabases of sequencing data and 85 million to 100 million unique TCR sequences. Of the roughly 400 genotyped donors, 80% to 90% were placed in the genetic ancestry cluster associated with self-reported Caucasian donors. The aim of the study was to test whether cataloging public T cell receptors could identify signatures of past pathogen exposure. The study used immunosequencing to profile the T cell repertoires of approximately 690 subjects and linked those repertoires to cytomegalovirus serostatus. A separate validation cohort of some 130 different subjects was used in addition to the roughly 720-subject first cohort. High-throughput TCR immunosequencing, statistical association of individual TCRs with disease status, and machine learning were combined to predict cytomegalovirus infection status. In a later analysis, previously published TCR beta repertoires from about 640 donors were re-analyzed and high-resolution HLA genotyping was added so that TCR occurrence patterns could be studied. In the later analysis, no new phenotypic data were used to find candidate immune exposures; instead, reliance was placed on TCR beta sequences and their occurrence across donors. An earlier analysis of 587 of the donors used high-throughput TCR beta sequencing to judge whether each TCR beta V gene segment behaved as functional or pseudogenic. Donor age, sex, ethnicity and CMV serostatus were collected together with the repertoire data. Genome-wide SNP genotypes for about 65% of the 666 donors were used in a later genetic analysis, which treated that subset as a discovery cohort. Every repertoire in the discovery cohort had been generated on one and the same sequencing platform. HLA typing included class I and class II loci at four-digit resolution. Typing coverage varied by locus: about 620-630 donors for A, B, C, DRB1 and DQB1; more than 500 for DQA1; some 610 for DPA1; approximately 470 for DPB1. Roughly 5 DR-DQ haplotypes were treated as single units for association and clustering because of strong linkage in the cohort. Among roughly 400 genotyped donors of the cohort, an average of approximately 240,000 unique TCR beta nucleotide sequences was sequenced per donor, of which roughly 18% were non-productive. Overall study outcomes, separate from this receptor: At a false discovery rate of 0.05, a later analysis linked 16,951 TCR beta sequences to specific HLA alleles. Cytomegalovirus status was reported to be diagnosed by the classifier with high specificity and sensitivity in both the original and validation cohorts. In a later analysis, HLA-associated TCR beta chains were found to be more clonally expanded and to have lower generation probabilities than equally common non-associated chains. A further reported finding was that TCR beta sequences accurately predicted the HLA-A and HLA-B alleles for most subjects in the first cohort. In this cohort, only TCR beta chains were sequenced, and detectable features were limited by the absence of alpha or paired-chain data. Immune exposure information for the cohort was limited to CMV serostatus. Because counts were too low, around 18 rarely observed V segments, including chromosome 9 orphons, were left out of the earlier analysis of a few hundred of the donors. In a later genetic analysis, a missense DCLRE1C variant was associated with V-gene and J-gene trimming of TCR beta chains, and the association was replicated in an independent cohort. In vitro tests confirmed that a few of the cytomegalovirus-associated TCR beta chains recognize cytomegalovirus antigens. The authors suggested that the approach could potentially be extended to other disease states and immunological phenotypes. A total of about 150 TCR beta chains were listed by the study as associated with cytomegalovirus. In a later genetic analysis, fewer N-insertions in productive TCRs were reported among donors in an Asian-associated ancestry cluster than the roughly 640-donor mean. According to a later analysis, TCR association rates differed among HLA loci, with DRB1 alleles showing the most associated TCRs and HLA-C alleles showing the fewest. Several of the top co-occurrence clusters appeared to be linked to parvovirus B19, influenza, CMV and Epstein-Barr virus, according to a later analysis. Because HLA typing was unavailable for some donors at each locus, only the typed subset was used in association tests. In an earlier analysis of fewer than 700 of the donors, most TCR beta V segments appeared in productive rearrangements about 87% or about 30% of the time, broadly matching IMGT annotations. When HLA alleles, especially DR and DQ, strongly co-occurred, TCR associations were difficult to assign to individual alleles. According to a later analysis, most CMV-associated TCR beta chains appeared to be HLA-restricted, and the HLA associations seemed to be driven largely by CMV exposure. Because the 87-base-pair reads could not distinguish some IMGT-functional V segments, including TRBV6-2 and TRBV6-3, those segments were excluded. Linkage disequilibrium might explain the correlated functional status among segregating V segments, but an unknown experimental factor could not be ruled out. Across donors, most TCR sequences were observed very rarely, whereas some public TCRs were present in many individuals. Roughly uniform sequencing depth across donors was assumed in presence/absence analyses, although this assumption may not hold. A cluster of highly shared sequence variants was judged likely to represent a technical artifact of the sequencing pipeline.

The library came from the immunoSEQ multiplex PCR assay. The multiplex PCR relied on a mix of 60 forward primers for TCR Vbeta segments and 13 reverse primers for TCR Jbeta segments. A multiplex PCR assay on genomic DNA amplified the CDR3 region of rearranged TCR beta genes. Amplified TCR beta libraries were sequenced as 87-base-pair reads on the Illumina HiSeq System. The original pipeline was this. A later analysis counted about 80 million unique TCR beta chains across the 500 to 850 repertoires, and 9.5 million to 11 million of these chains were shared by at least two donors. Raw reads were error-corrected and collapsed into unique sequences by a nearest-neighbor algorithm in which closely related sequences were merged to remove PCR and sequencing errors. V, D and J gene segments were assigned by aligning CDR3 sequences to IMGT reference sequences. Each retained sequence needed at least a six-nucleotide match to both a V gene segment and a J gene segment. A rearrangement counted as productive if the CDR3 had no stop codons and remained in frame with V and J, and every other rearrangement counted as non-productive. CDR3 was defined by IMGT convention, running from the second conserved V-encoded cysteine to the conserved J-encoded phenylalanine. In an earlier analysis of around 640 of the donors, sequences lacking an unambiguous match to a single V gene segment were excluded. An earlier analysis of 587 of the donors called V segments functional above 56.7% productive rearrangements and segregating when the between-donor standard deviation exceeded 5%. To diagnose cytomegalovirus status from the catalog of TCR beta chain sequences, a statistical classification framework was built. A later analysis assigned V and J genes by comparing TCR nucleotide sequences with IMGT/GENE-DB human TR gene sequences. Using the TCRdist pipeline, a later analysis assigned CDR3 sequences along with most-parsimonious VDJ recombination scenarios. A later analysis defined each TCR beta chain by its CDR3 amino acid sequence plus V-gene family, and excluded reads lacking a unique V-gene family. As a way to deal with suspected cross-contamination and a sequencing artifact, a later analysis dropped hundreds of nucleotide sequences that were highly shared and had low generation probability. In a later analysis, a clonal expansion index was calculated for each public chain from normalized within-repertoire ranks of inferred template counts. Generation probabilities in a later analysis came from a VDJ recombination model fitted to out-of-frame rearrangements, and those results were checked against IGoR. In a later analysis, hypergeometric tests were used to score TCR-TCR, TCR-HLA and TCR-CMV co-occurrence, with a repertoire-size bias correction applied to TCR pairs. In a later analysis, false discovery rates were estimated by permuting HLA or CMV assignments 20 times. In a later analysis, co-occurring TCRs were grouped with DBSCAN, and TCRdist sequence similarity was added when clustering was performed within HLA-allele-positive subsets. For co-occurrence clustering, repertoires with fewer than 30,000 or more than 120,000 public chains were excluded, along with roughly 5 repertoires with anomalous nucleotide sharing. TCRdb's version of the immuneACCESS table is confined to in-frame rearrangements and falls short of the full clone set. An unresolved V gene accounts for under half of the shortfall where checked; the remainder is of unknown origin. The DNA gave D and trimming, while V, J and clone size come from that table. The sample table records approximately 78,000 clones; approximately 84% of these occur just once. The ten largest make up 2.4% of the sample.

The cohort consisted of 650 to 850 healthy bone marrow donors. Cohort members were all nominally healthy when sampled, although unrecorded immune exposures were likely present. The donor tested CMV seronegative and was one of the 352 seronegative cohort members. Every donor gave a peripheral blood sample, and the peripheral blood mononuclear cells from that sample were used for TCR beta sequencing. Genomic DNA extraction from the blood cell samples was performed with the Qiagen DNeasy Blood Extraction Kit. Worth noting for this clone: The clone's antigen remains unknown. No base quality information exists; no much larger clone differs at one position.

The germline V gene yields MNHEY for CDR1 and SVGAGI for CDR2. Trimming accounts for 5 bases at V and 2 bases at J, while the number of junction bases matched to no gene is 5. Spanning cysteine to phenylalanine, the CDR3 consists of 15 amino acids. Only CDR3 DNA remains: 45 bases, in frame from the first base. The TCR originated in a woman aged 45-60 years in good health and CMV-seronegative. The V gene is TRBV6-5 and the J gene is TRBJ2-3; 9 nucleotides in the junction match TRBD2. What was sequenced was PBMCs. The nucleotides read TGTGCCAGCAGTCCCGGGACTAGCTCCACAGATACGCAGTATTTT. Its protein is CASSPGTSSTDTQYF.